A selection of T cell receptor beta chains follows, all from one sample in a study of response to subunit inactivated influenza vaccine. From the RT-PCR reads, TCRdb called clonotypes with MiXCR, one entry per CDR3 protein. The repertoire consists of about 700,000 distinct CDR3 sequences, with around 13% occurring once and the leading ten covering less than 7%. The material was PBMCs from blood, obtained roughly 2 weeks before vaccination. Receptors were obtained from a man aged 45-60 years who received an inactivated influenza vaccine. CDR3s include the opening cysteine and the closing phenylalanine or tryptophan.

CDR3aa	v_gene	j_gene
CAWSRGQTNTEAFF	TRBV30	TRBJ1-1
CASSGGGQRSTDTQYF	TRBV28	TRBJ2-3
CASSYSPTGRAEAFF	TRBV6-5	TRBJ1-1
CSALVPQGYEQYF	TRBV20-1	TRBJ2-7
CSVAGLETEAFF	TRBV29-1	TRBJ1-1
CASRTSGAYEQYF	TRBV27	TRBJ2-7
CASSTGVGEQFF	TRBV6-2/TRBV6-3	TRBJ2-1
CSARDVSRNDRGPSGELFF	TRBV20-1	TRBJ2-2
CASSLAARMNTEAFF	TRBV5-1	TRBJ1-1
CASSRSDAGETQYF	TRBV5-5	TRBJ2-5
CASSLEASGISYEQYF	TRBV11-1	TRBJ2-7
CASSFVGAGNTIYF	TRBV7-2	TRBJ1-3
CASSPPTGRRTGELFF	TRBV27	TRBJ2-2
CASSRRPGTSGSNEQFF	TRBV6-1	TRBJ2-1
CSVEDLAGNTEAFF	TRBV29-1	TRBJ1-1
CASSVPQGAPETQYF	TRBV7-9	TRBJ2-5
CASSPNDRGGGTEAFF	TRBV12-3/TRBV12-4	TRBJ1-1
CSASASSYNEQFF	TRBV20-1	TRBJ2-1
CASSLTGPTEAFF	TRBV12-3/TRBV12-4	TRBJ1-1
CASSHLAPTYEQYF	TRBV4-2	TRBJ2-7
CASRKQGFFDTGELFF	TRBV27	TRBJ2-2
CASSRSRQGAAEQYF	TRBV6-2/TRBV6-3	TRBJ2-7
CASRTGRTDTQYF	TRBV2	TRBJ2-3
CASSGRPVNEQFF	TRBV3-1	TRBJ2-1
CASSPDYVARETQYF	TRBV2	TRBJ2-5
CASSASRSGQFF	TRBV6-1	TRBJ2-1
CQQPGSGAGHRGAVFF	TRBV5-1	TRBJ2-2
CASSAIRQGGYGYTF	TRBV7-2	TRBJ1-2
CASSRTGGLETQYF	TRBV7-7	TRBJ2-5
CASSPRQNRGSYNEQFF	TRBV18	TRBJ2-1
CASKAGVYEQYF	TRBV28	TRBJ2-7
CAISDLDTGELFF	TRBV10-3	TRBJ2-2
CASSQDASLGRLYGYTF	TRBV4-3	TRBJ1-2
CASSTSGVQNNEQFF	TRBV9	TRBJ2-1
CASSLTDRNTQYF	TRBV7-2	TRBJ2-3